This entry features one TCR beta chain sequence. As processed by the authors: Reference gene primers were amplified, and this amplification served to estimate nucleated cell counts. The protocol was immunoSEQ multiplex PCR, while the TCRdb copy is restricted to in-frame clones and leaves out a portion. That table is the source of V, J and clone size, and D and trimming were worked out from the DNA. The sample yields about 88,000 clones, 90% to 95% seen once. These data are taken from a study of blood T cell repertoires in COVID-19. Study context: Samples came from the United States, Italy and Spain, spanning acute and convalescent COVID-19. In each case, the material was cDNA or gDNA derived from T cells, B-cell-depleted T cells, or PBMCs.

This TCR came from a man aged 55-75 years with acute or convalescent COVID-19. Sequencing used peripheral blood.

The CDR3 here is CASSKSLRGRRSGANVLTF. The CDR3 DNA sequence: TGCGCCAGCAGCAAGTCCCTCAGGGGGCGGAGGTCTGGGGCCAACGTCCTGACTTTC. The chain employs TRBV10-1 and TRBJ2-6; TRBD1 agrees at 8 bases. CDR1 WNHNN and CDR2 SYGVQD come from the germline V gene (reference sequence). The ends lost 6 bases at V and 1 base at J; junction bases unmatched: 14. The CDR3 contains 19 residues.